These 14 T cell receptor beta chains share one sample of origin, sequenced in a study of CD8+CD57+ T cells in acquired aplastic anemia (dated 2018 in TCRdb). TCRdb shows the sequencer as Illumina HiSeq 2000. Profiling of TCR beta VDJ combinations and CDR3 sequences used genomic DNA as the template. TCRdb ran its own pipeline on the public reads, namely fastp trimming at Q25 and MiXCR clone calling, and kept in-frame beta chains. Rows merge per CDR3 protein into single entries with the most common DNA and genes. Within this sample are 150,000 to 200,000 distinct CDR3 sequences, with 47% of them counted one time only. The top ten clones comprise 1.1% of the sample. The patients picked for sequencing were ones in whom flow cytometry had shown an expansion of CD8+CD57+ cells. Sequenced sample: sorted CD4+, CD8+, or CD8+CD57+ T cells (not recorded which) from PBMCs. The receptors originated from a human donor with aplastic anemia.

The chain is built from TRBV7-9 and TRBJ2-5, with TRBD2 as a possible D gene (6 bases). Germline CDR1 SEHNR, CDR2 FQNEAQ (reference sequence). V was clipped by 6 bases and J by 1 base, with 15 bases between them. The CDR3 loop spans 15 amino acids. This chain's CDR3 is CASRPSQGGQETQYF. CDR3 DNA sequence: TGTGCCAGCAGACCAAGTCAGGGAGGCCAAGAGACCCAGTACTTC.

As to this clonotype: A clone one base away is much larger, so this may be a read error. The CDR3 DNA follows: TGTGCCAGCTGTTCCAGGGGAATCGTGAACACTGAAGCTTTCTTT. Its translation is CASCSRGIVNTEAFF. The genes are TRBV10-3 and TRBJ1-1; a weak D match, TRBD1 (6 bases). Trimming cost V 10 bases and J 0 bases, with 18 bases left between them. Germline loops: CDR1 ENHRY, CDR2 SYGVKD. There are 15 residues in the CDR3.

This sequence joins TRBV10-3 and TRBJ2-7; D remains unclear. The CDR3 spans 15 residues. V lost 3 bases and J lost 0, with 12 bases in between. The germline V gene has CDR1 ENHRY and CDR2 SYGVKD. The CDR3 region is CAISDRWSSSYEQYF. The CDR3 coding sequence is TGTGCCATCAGTGATAGGTGGAGTAGCTCCTACGAGCAGTACTTC.

This clonotype was seen at least ten times. The chain has TRBV6-1 and TRBJ2-1; TRBD2 matches at 8 bases. There are 15 residues in the CDR3. Trimming cost V 6 bases and J 8 bases; bases outside gene matches: 12. Germline CDR1 MNHNS, CDR2 SASEGT. CDR3 sequence: CASRLRAGGLDEQFF. The CDR3 coding sequence is TGTGCCAGCAGACTCCGCGCGGGGGGCTTGGATGAGCAGTTCTTC.

This clonotype was picked up many times. The chain joins TRBV5-1 to TRBJ1-2; D might be TRBD1 (6 bases). The V end was cut by 3 bases, the J end by 4 bases, with 13 bases between. The CDR3 runs 14 residues. Germline assignment: CDR1 SGHRS and CDR2 YFSETQ. This CDR3 reads CASSSSTGGYGYTF. DNA of the CDR3: TGCGCCAGCAGCTCCTCGACAGGAGGCTATGGCTACACCTTC. The full variable domain, completed using reference TRBV5-1 and TRBJ1-2, is KAGVTQTPRYLIKTRGQQVTLSCSPISGHRSVSWYQQTPGQGLQFLFEYFSETQRNKGNFPGRFSGRQFSNSRSEMNVSTLELGDSALYLCASSSSTGGYGYTFGSGTRLTVV.

The chain has TRBV4-1 and TRBJ1-6; weak D call: TRBD1 (6 bases). V was trimmed by 6 bases and J by 9 bases, leaving 15 bases between them. Germline lookup yields CDR1 MGHRA and CDR2 YSYEKL. CDR3 size: 14 residues. The CDR3 region has the DNA TGCGCCAGCAGTCTACAGGGACGGACTTCACCCCTCCACTTT. Amino acid sequence: CASSLQGRTSPLHF.

The chain employs TRBV11-1 and TRBJ2-3; 14 nucleotides align to TRBD2. Germline CDR1 SGHAT, CDR2 FQDESV (reference sequence). With 4 bases clipped from V and 3 bases from J, the junction kept 3 bases outside the gene matches. There are 16 residues in the CDR3. CDR3 region: CASSYWTSGGTDTQYF. As DNA, the CDR3 is TGTGCCAGCAGCTACTGGACTAGCGGGGGGACAGATACGCAGTATTTT. The full variable domain, its missing parts supplied by reference TRBV11-1 and TRBJ2-3, is EAEVAQSPRYKITEKSQAVAFWCDPISGHATLYWYRQILGQGPELLVQFQDESVVDDSQLPKDRFSAERLKGVDSTLKIQPAELGDSAMYLCASSYWTSGGTDTQYFGPGTRLTVL.

This chain joins TRBV12-3 or TRBV12-4 and TRBJ1-2; unclear D gene. The V end was cut by 7 bases, the J end by 3 bases, with 6 bases between. The CDR3 is 11 residues long. CDR3 DNA: TGTGCCAGCAAAGGGTACTATGGCTACACCTTC. It encodes CASKGYYGYTF.

This clonotype was counted only a few times. This chain uses TRBV6-1 with TRBJ2-1; 7 nucleotides match TRBD1. Germline-derived CDR1 and CDR2 are MNHNS and SASEGT. The CDR3 extends over 15 amino acids. V gave up 0 bases and J gave up 6 bases; unmatched junction bases: 5. The DNA of the CDR3 is TGTGCCAGCAGTGAAGCCCCGGGACAGATCAATGAGCAGTTCTTC. Protein: CASSEAPGQINEQFF.

Ten or more counts support this clonotype. This chain joins TRBV12-3 or TRBV12-4 and TRBJ1-2; D remains ambiguous. V was pared by 6 bases and J by 8 bases, with 16 bases between. The CDR3 consists of 13 residues. CDR3 coding DNA: TGTGCCAGCAGCCTAGGACCTACGGAGGGCTACACCTTC. This translates into CASSLGPTEGYTF.

This clonotype was picked up many times. The gene calls are TRBV7-2 and TRBJ2-7, with D unclear. The V end lost 6 bases, the J end lost 0 bases, and 9 bases lay between the germline ends. Germline V gives CDR1 SGHTA, CDR2 FQGNSA. The CDR3 is made up of 13 amino acids. As DNA, the CDR3 is TGTGCCAGCAGGAGGTGGGACTCCTACGAGCAGTACTTC. Amino acids: CASRRWDSYEQYF.

This clonotype was observed at least ten times. The chain carries TRBV2 and TRBJ2-7, with 8 nucleotides matching TRBD1. CDR3 length: 14 residues. The V and J ends lost 4 bases and 3 bases, in that order; junction bases with no gene match: 5. Germline CDR1 SNHLY, CDR2 FYNNEI. The CDR3 DNA reads as TGTGCCAGCAGTGTACGACAGGGGAGCTACGAGCAGTACTTC. This codes for CASSVRQGSYEQYF.

The chain uses TRBV20-1 and TRBJ2-7; TRBD1 or TRBD2 may be the D gene (7 bases each). Germline CDR1 DFQATT, CDR2 SNEGSKA (reference sequence). The CDR3 has 12 residues. Between the trimmed V and J ends, which lost 4 bases and 5 bases, there was a span of 12 bases. The chain's CDR3 is CSAKRDSDEQYF. CDR3 bases: TGCAGTGCTAAGCGGGACAGCGACGAGCAGTACTTC.

The gene calls are TRBV7-2 and TRBJ2-7; D call uncertain. Germline CDR1 and CDR2: SGHTA and FQGNSA. CDR3 size: 14 residues. V dropped 0 bases and J dropped 7 bases, with 13 bases sitting between them. The CDR3 loop reads CASSLAPGRYEQYF. The CDR3 nucleotides read TGTGCCAGCAGCTTAGCACCAGGTCGCTATGAGCAGTACTTC.